Below are 21 T cell receptor beta chains sequenced from a single sample in a study of T cells in Graves' hyperthyroidism and ophthalmopathy. TCR beta CDR3 regions were amplified from RNA. A first-round RT-PCR of the TCR CDR3 used the HTBI primer set. TCRdb reanalysed the multiplex PCR reads using MiXCR and keeps one entry per CDR3 protein. The table includes roughly 710,000 distinct CDR3 sequences, approximately 36% detected once. Sequencing was done on a sample of blood. These receptors originate from a woman in her thirties or forties with Graves' hyperthyroidism.

The DNA for the CDR3 is TGTGCCAGCAGCCCCACCGGGAGTCCGGGGAGGAAATGGTCTGAAGCTTTCTTT. It specifies CASSPTGSPGRKWSEAFF. The chain is built from TRBV12-3 or TRBV12-4 and TRBJ1-1; D ambiguous. The V and J ends lost 6 bases and 6 bases respectively, with 29 bases between them. This CDR3 spans 18 amino acids.

As for this clonotype: At one end the junction does not follow the germline gene, possibly because of a read error. The chain carries TRBV24-1 and TRBJ1-5; D might be TRBD1 (6 bases). The germline V gene has CDR1 KGHDR and CDR2 SFDVKD. The CDR3 has 15 amino acids. CDR3 in DNA: TGTGCCAGCAGTTCCTTAACCGCAGGGGAAGAGACCCAGCATTTT. Residues: CASSSLTAGEETQHF.

A few counts support this clonotype. The rearrangement uses TRBV10-3 and TRBJ2-2; 10 bases are shared with TRBD1. The V gene end was trimmed by 10 bases and the J gene end by 4 bases; junction bases not matched to a gene: 12. The germline V gene encodes CDR1 ENHRY and CDR2 SYGVKD. The CDR3 is 16 amino acids. The CDR3 here is CASSRETGGITGELFF. The CDR3 DNA reads TGTGCCAGCAGCCGAGAGACAGGGGGCATCACCGGGGAGCTGTTTTTT.

The sample holds many counts of this clonotype. The CDR3 region is CASRESAGETQYF. Here the CDR3 DNA reads TGTGCCAGCCGGGAGTCGGCCGGCGAGACCCAGTACTTC. The chain couples TRBV2 to TRBJ2-5; maybe TRBD2 (6 bases). The CDR3 spans 13 residues. Trimming took 8 bases from V and 5 from J, leaving 15 bases between them. CDR1 is SNHLY and CDR2 is FYNNEI in the germline V gene.

This rearrangement joins TRBV29-1 to TRBJ1-6, with a weak D call TRBD1 (6 bases). The germline V and J ends were trimmed by 1 base and 6 bases, with 13 bases remaining between them. This CDR3 has 15 residues. Germline V gene data show CDR1 as SQVTM and CDR2 as ANQGSEA. In DNA, the CDR3 is TGCAGCGTTGAAGTCGACAGGACTCTTAATTCACCCCTCCACTTT. It translates to CSVEVDRTLNSPLHF.

This clonotype was observed a handful of times. This rearrangement joins TRBV12-3 or TRBV12-4 to TRBJ1-2, with TRBD1 as a possible D gene (5 bases). V was pared by 6 bases and J by 0 bases, with 11 bases between. This CDR3 spans 14 amino acids. This CDR3 is CASSQGEANYGYTF. The CDR3 DNA is TGTGCCAGCAGCCAAGGGGAGGCTAACTATGGCTACACCTTC.

This clonotype was seen repeatedly, ten times or more. The chain carries TRBV12-3 or TRBV12-4 and TRBJ1-1; D unresolved. Between the trimmed V and J ends, which lost 7 bases and 0 bases, there was a span of 6 bases. The CDR3 contains 12 residues. CDR3 DNA sequence: TGTGCCAGCATCCGGTTGAACACTGAAGCTTTCTTT. Translation gives CASIRLNTEAFF.

This clonotype was observed a handful of times. The rearrangement links TRBV12-3 or TRBV12-4 to TRBJ1-2; no reliable D call. Trimming shortened V by 3 bases and J by 3 bases, and 11 bases separated the two germline ends. The CDR3 is 14 residues long. For the CDR3, the DNA is TGTGCCAGCAGTTTTTTCAGTGGGGACTATGGCTACACCTTC. Amino acid sequence: CASSFFSGDYGYTF.

As to this clonotype: This may be a read error, as it is one base from a much larger clone. The rearrangement uses TRBV19 and TRBJ1-4, with D perhaps TRBD1 (6 bases). This CDR3 comprises 14 residues. Looked up from germline, CDR1 is LNHDA and CDR2 is SQIVND (reference sequence). The CDR3 DNA reads as TGTGCCGGTAGTATAGAAGGGGGAGAGGAAAAACTGTTTTTT. This translates into CAGSIEGGEEKLFF.

Note on this clonotype: Just one base apart from a much larger clone, this may be a read error. V is TRBV29-1 and J is TRBJ1-5; D remains ambiguous. Germline V gene lookup returns CDR1 SQVTM and CDR2 ANQGSEA. The CDR3 covers 12 residues. The CDR3 DNA reads TGCAGCGTTTGGGATAGCAGTCAGCCCCAGCATTTT. Its protein is CSVWDSSQPQHF.

This clonotype was seen many times. The chain links TRBV7-9 to TRBJ2-6; D is uncertain. Deletions cut 5 bases from V and 0 bases from J, with 8 bases between. Germline V gives CDR1 SEHNR, CDR2 FQNEAQ (reference sequence). The CDR3 is made up of 15 amino acids. CDR3 sequence (DNA): TGTGCCAGCAGCGAAAACAACTCTGGGGCCAACGTCCTGACTTTC. Translating it yields CASSENNSGANVLTF. The whole variable domain, remainder taken from reference TRBV7-9 and TRBJ2-6, is DTGVSQNPRHKITKRGQNVTFRCDPISEHNRLYWYRQTLGQGPEFLTYFQNEAQLEKSRLLSDRFSAERPKGSFSTLEIQRTEQGDSAMYLCASSENNSGANVLTFGAGSRLTVL.

A word on this clonotype: Relative to the germline gene, one junction end is altered; a read error may explain this. The chain employs TRBV7-9 and TRBJ2-5, with 8 bases aligning to TRBD1. Germline lookup yields CDR1 SEHNR and CDR2 FQNEAQ (reference sequence). This CDR3 spans 14 amino acids. In nucleotides, the CDR3 is TGCGCCAGCAGCCGAGGACAGGGAGGAGAGACCCAGTACTTC. Translated, it gives CASSRGQGGETQYF.

The chain carries TRBV4-2 and TRBJ2-2; D gene ambiguous. V shed 8 bases and J shed 6 bases, with 16 bases lying between them. The CDR3 consists of 14 residues. CDR1 is LGHNA, CDR2 YNFKEQ, per germline. In DNA form, the CDR3 reads TGTGCCAGCCAATGGTCCTCTTCGGCCGGGGAGCTGTTTTTT. This translates into CASQWSSSAGELFF.

The rearrangement uses TRBV13 and TRBJ2-2; 8 bases are shared with TRBD2. This CDR3 comprises 15 residues. Germline-derived CDR1 and CDR2 are PRHDT and FYEKMQ (reference sequence). Germline trimming cut 5 bases from V and 7 bases from J; bases unmatched to any gene: 9. CDR3 region: CASSQIGTSFGELFF. CDR3 DNA sequence: TGTGCCAGCAGCCAGATCGGGACTAGTTTCGGGGAGCTGTTTTTT.

Many counts were recorded for this clonotype. This rearrangement joins TRBV20-1 to TRBJ2-5, with 9 bases aligning to TRBD2. The CDR3 sequence is 14 residues long. Trimming at V came to 7 bases and at J to 5 bases, leaving 11 bases not matched to a gene. Germline-derived CDR1 and CDR2 are DFQATT and SNEGSKA (reference sequence). The CDR3 spells CSGRIAGVQETQYF. In DNA, the CDR3 is TGCAGTGGGAGAATAGCGGGAGTGCAGGAGACCCAGTACTTC.

This clonotype was counted many times. The CDR3 sequence: CASSFRTGTGDEQYF. The CDR3 DNA is TGTGCCAGCAGCTTCCGAACCGGGACAGGGGACGAGCAGTACTTC. This chain uses TRBV7-2 with TRBJ2-7, with 10 bases lining up with TRBD1. V lost 3 bases and J lost 5; bases outside the gene matches: 7. This CDR3 contains 15 residues. Germline CDR1 is SGHTA and CDR2 is FQGNSA.

CDR3 DNA sequence: TGTGCCAGCAGCGGGGGAGAAGGTACCGGGGAGCTGTTTTTT. Protein product: CASSGGEGTGELFF. This chain connects TRBV6-6 to TRBJ2-2; D perhaps matches TRBD2 (6 bases). V lost 6 bases and J 5 bases, leaving 13 bases between the germline ends. The CDR3 is made up of 14 amino acids. Germline CDR1 MNHNY, CDR2 SVGAGI (reference sequence).

Concerning this clonotype: Possible read error: a much larger clone is one base away. The chain carries TRBV7-9 and TRBJ1-2, with 7 bases that match TRBD1. This CDR3 region has 14 residues. Germline lookup yields CDR1 SEHNR and CDR2 FQNEAQ (reference sequence). The CDR3 nucleotides are TGTGCCAGCGGCTTAGGGGGACAGACCTATGGCTACACCTTC. It is translated as CASGLGGQTYGYTF.

CDR3 amino acids: CASRVTDRGNTEAFF. The CDR3 region has the DNA TGTGCCAGCAGGGTCACGGACAGGGGGAACACTGAAGCTTTCTTT. J is TRBJ1-1 and V is TRBV10-3, with 9 bases that match TRBD1. The CDR3 sequence is 15 residues long. Germline values: CDR1 ENHRY, CDR2 SYGVKD. The junction had 10 bases not matched to a gene; V was cut back by 10 bases and J by 1 base.

The chain combines TRBV11-1 with TRBJ1-5, with D possibly TRBD1 on 6 matching bases. Germline CDR1 is SGHAT and CDR2 is FQDESV (reference sequence). This CDR3 has 14 amino acids. Trimming removed 5 bases at V and 5 bases at J, with 13 bases between. The chain's CDR3 is CASSGRAGDQPQHF. The CDR3 DNA reads TGTGCCAGCAGCGGGCGCGCAGGGGATCAGCCCCAGCATTTT.

The chain employs TRBV4-1 and TRBJ1-2; 9 bases map to TRBD1. Germline CDR1 MGHRA, CDR2 YSYEKL. V lost 3 bases to trimming and J lost 5 bases; unmatched junction nucleotides: 7. This CDR3 spans 15 amino acids. The CDR3, as DNA: TGCGCCAGCAGCCAGGTGGACAGGGGAGCTTATGGCTACACCTTC. Translation gives CASSQVDRGAYGYTF.